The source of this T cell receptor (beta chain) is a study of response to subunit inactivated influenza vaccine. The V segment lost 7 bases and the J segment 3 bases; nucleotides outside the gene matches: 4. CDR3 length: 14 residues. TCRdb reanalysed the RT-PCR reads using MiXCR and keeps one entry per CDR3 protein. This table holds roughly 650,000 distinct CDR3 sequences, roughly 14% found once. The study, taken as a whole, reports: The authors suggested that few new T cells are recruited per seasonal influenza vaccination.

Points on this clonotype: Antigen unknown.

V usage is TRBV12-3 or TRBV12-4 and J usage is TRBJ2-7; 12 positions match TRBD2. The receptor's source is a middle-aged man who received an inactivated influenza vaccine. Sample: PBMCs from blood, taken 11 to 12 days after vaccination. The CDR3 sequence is CASTWTSGNYEQYF. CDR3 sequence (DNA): TGTGCCAGCACTTGGACTAGCGGGAACTACGAGCAGTACTTC.